A single sample is the source of the 15 T cell receptor beta chains below, sequenced in a study of graft-versus-host responses after intestinal transplantation. The assay was immunoSEQ multiplex PCR, and TCRdb's table has in-frame clones only and misses some. Among approximately 14,000 clones listed, roughly 29% were seen once. Sample: alloreactive CD4+ T cells from a mixed lymphocyte reaction culture, taken before intestinal transplant. The subset: CFSE-low proliferating T cells sorted from approximately six-day pre-transplant mixed lymphocyte reaction (GvH or HvG direction). The receptor source for this set is a human patient who received an intestinal transplant.

CDR3 nucleotides: TGTGCCAGCAGCCGGACTAGCGGGAGATTCAATGAGCAGTTCTTC. This gives the protein CASSRTSGRFNEQFF. V usage is TRBV7-2 and J usage is TRBJ2-1, with 13 positions matching TRBD2. The V gene end was trimmed by 5 bases and the J gene end by 6 bases; junction bases not matched to a gene: 4. Germline CDR1 SGHTA, CDR2 FQGNSA. This CDR3 is built from 15 residues.

The chain joins TRBV30 to TRBJ2-5, with TRBD2 matching 11 bases. In germline, CDR1 is GTSNPN, CDR2 SVGIG (reference sequence). V lost 4 bases, J lost 7 bases, and 11 bases stayed unmatched. The CDR3 has 15 amino acids. CDR3 sequence: CAWMRLAGYGGTQYF. The CDR3 region has the DNA TGTGCCTGGATGAGACTAGCGGGATACGGAGGGACCCAGTACTTC.

In nucleotides, the CDR3 is TGTGCCAGCAGTAACCGACAGCCCTCCTACAATGAGCAGTTCTTC. Translation: CASSNRQPSYNEQFF. J is TRBJ2-1 and V is TRBV6-6, with a possible D match to TRBD1 (5 bases). Trimming cost V 5 bases and J 0 bases, with 11 bases left between them. Germline V gene lookup returns CDR1 MNHNY and CDR2 SVGAGI (reference sequence). CDR3 length: 15 amino acids.

The gene calls are TRBV19 and TRBJ2-6; D may correspond to TRBD1 or TRBD2 (5 bases each). This CDR3 spans 15 amino acids. V lost 3 bases and J lost 0, with 6 bases in between. Germline CDR1 and CDR2: LNHDA and SQIVND (reference sequence). In DNA form, the CDR3 reads TGTGCCAGTAGTATGAGGGGCTCTGGGGCCAACGTCCTGACTTTC. This encodes CASSMRGSGANVLTF. Together with reference TRBV19 and TRBJ2-6, the CDR3 gives the full variable domain: DGGITQSPKYLFRKEGQNVTLSCEQNLNHDAMYWYRQDPGQGLRLIYYSQIVNDFQKGDIAEGYSVSREKKESFPLTVTSAQKNPTAFYLCASSMRGSGANVLTFGAGSRLTVL.

In this sample, this clone turned up a few times. The chain links TRBV6-1 to TRBJ2-2, with D unresolved. The V end was cut by 7 bases, the J end by 6 bases, with 12 bases between. The CDR3 is 13 amino acids. Germline V gives CDR1 MNHNS, CDR2 SASEGT. The DNA of the CDR3 is TGTGCCAGCACAAGGGCCCGCGCCGGGGAGCTGTTTTTT. Its translation: CASTRARAGELFF.

The V call is TRBV6-5, the J call TRBJ2-7; the D is unclear. Germline V lookup: CDR1 MNHEY, CDR2 SVGAGI. CDR3 length equals 13 residues. V lost 2 bases and J lost 0, with 5 bases in between. The chain's CDR3 is CASSYRHSYEQYF. CDR3 bases: TGTGCCAGCAGTTACCGACACTCCTACGAGCAGTACTTC.

The chain links TRBV5-1 to TRBJ1-5; 10 nucleotides match TRBD1. The germline V gene has CDR1 SGHRS and CDR2 YFSETQ. The V segment lost 4 bases and the J segment 6 bases; nucleotides outside the gene matches: 10. The CDR3 is 16 residues long. The CDR3 loop is CASSTGTGDRSQPQHF. Written as DNA, the CDR3 is TGCGCCAGCAGCACAGGGACAGGGGATAGAAGTCAGCCCCAGCATTTT. Supplemented by reference TRBV5-1 and TRBJ1-5, the full variable domain reads KAGVTQTPRYLIKTRGQQVTLSCSPISGHRSVSWYQQTPGQGLQFLFEYFSETQRNKGNFPGRFSGRQFSNSRSEMNVSTLELGDSALYLCASSTGTGDRSQPQHFGDGTRLSIL.

This clone was picked up a small number of times. This chain joins TRBV2 and TRBJ2-7; D gene ambiguous. The CDR3 spans 13 residues. The ends were cut back, 8 bases at V and 0 bases at J, with 11 bases in the middle. Germline loops: CDR1 SNHLY, CDR2 FYNNEI. The CDR3 DNA reads as TGTGCCAGCGGGTACAGCTACTCCTACGAGCAGTACTTC. Translating gives CASGYSYSYEQYF.

Concerning this clone: Other DNA sequences in this specimen translate into the identical CDR3. The chain links TRBV18 to TRBJ1-1, with 7 bases aligning to TRBD1. With V trimmed by 1 base and J by 1 base, 3 bases remained unmatched. The CDR3 is 15 residues long. Germline assignment: CDR1 KGHSH and CDR2 LQKENI. CDR3 protein: CASSPLTGANTEAFF. CDR3 sequence (DNA): TGTGCCAGCTCACCACTTACAGGGGCGAACACTGAAGCTTTCTTT.

The chain uses TRBV18 and TRBJ2-5; 9 bases are shared with TRBD2. The V gene end was trimmed by 0 bases and the J gene end by 4 bases; junction bases not matched to a gene: 9. The CDR3 runs 17 residues. Per the germline V gene, CDR1 is KGHSH and CDR2 is LQKENI. The DNA for the CDR3 is TGTGCCAGCTCACCACCGGGATTAGCGGGAGTGGGAGAGACCCAGTACTTC. This sequence encodes CASSPPGLAGVGETQYF.

By share, this clone counts as medium-sized. The J gene is TRBJ1-2, the V gene TRBV19; D might be TRBD1 (6 bases). Germline CDR1 is LNHDA and CDR2 is SQIVND (reference sequence). This CDR3 comprises 15 residues. The V gene lost 7 bases and the J gene lost 8 bases, with 23 bases spanning the gap. CDR3 amino acids: CASIPSTGGARGYTF. The DNA of the CDR3 is TGTGCCAGTATTCCTTCCACGGGGGGCGCCCGGGGCTACACCTTC.

This clone has just a few counts. The gene calls are TRBV5-1 and TRBJ2-7; D is possibly TRBD1 (5 bases). The CDR3 contains 16 residues. Germline-derived CDR1 and CDR2 are SGHRS and YFSETQ. V was trimmed by 4 bases and J by 1 base, leaving 18 bases between them. The DNA for the CDR3 is TGCGCCAGCAGCCGTCTCCAGGGCGTAAGGTCCTACGAGCAGTACTTC. Translated: CASSRLQGVRSYEQYF.

CDR3 bases: TGTGCCTGGAGTGTGGGGATAACTAACTATGGCTACACCTTC. Residues: CAWSVGITNYGYTF. The rearrangement joins TRBV30 to TRBJ1-2; D gene ambiguous. CDR3 length: 14 amino acids. Trimming stripped 0 bases from V and 0 bases from J, with 8 bases between. Germline V CDR1 and CDR2: GTSNPN, SVGIG (reference sequence).

This clone has only a few counts. This chain links TRBV27 with TRBJ1-2; D ambiguous. The CDR3 has 13 amino acids. From germline, CDR1 is MNHEY and CDR2 SMNVEV (reference sequence). V was shortened by 2 bases and J by 1 base, with 5 bases between the two germline ends. For the CDR3, the DNA is TGTGCCAGCAGTTTAGCTGTTAACTATGGCTACACCTTC. Its translation is CASSLAVNYGYTF.

This clone was seen more than once but under ten times. The chain combines TRBV11-1 with TRBJ1-4; D ambiguous. There are 14 residues in the CDR3. Germline V CDR1 and CDR2: SGHAT, FQDESV (reference sequence). V lost 5 bases, J lost 7 bases, and 14 bases lay in between. The CDR3 protein is CASSPGIYGEKLFF. The CDR3 nucleotides read TGTGCCAGCAGCCCAGGAATTTACGGTGAAAAACTGTTTTTT. Full variable domain (outside the CDR3, taken from reference TRBV11-1 and TRBJ1-4): EAEVAQSPRYKITEKSQAVAFWCDPISGHATLYWYRQILGQGPELLVQFQDESVVDDSQLPKDRFSAERLKGVDSTLKIQPAELGDSAMYLCASSPGIYGEKLFFGSGTQLSVL.